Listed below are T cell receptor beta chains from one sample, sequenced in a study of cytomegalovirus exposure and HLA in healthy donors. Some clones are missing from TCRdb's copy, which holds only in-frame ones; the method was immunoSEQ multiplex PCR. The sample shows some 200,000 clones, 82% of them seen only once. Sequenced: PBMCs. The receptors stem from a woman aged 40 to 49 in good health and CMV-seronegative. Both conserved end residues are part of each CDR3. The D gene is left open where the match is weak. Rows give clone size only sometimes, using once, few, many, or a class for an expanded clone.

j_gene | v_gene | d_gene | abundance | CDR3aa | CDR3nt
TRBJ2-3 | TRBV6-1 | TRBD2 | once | CASSRTSGWVDTQYF | TGTGCCAGCAGTCGGACTAGCGGGTGGGTAGATACGCAGTATTTT
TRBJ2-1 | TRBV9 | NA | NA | CASSVGPLSDEQFF | TGTGCCAGCAGCGTAGGCCCTTTAAGCGATGAGCAGTTCTTC
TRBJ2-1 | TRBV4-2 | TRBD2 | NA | CASSQVGGVYNEQFF | TGTGCCAGCAGCCAGGTGGGGGGGGTTTACAATGAGCAGTTCTTC
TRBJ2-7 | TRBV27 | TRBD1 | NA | CASSLWDRGFHEQYF | TGTGCCAGCAGTTTATGGGACAGGGGGTTCCACGAGCAGTACTTC
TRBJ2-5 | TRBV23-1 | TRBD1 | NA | CASSQPSLQGCLETQYF | TGCGCCAGCAGTCAACCGAGCCTACAGGGGTGTTTGGAGACCCAGTACTTC
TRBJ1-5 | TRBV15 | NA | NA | CATSSPGTPNQPQHF | TGTGCCACCAGCAGTCCCGGGACACCGAATCAGCCCCAGCATTTT
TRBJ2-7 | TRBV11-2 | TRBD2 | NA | CASTASGDSYEQYF | TGTGCCAGCACCGCGAGCGGGGATTCCTACGAGCAGTACTTC
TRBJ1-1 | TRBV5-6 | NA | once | CASSLWGGSLTEAFF | TGTGCCAGCAGCTTATGGGGGGGGTCGCTCACTGAAGCTTTCTTT
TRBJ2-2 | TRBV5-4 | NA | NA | CASSWGQGTGELFF | TGTGCCAGCAGCTGGGGTCAGGGAACCGGGGAGCTGTTTTTT
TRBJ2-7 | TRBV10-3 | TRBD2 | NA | CAISATSGGYEQYF | TGTGCCATCAGCGCGACTAGCGGGGGCTACGAGCAGTACTTC
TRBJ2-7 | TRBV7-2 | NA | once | CASSSRAGSGYGTYEQYF | TGTGCCAGCAGCTCAAGGGCGGGGTCCGGGTACGGCACCTACGAGCAGTACTTC
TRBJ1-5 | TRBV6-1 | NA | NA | CASRVRQIRNQPQHF | TGTGCCAGCAGGGTCAGACAGATCCGCAATCAGCCCCAGCATTTT
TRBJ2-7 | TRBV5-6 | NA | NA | CASSLGQSLRGQYF | TGTGCCAGCAGCTTGGGACAGAGCCTACGAGGGCAGTACTTC
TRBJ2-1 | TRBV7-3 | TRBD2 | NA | CASSSWTSGPERSYNEQFF | TGTGCCAGCAGCTCCTGGACTAGCGGTCCTGAGAGATCCTACAATGAGCAGTTCTTC
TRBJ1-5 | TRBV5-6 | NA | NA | CASSLAGTQNQPQHF | TGTGCCAGCAGCTTGGCCGGGACACAAAATCAGCCCCAGCATTTT
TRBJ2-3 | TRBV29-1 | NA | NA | CSVVGLGTDTQYF | TGCAGCGTTGTGGGACTCGGCACAGATACGCAGTATTTT
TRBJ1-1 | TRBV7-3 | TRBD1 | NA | CASSTGVNTEAFF | TGTGCCAGCTCGACAGGGGTGAACACTGAAGCTTTCTTT
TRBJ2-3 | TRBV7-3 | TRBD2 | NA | CASSSTTSGSPDTQYF | TGTGCCAGCAGCTCTACAACTAGCGGGAGTCCCGATACGCAGTATTTT
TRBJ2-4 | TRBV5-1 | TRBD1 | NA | CASRADRGVKNIQYF | TGCGCCAGCAGGGCGGACAGGGGGGTCAAAAACATTCAGTACTTC
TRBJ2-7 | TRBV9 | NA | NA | CASSDHRVSYEQYF | TGTGCCAGCAGCGACCACAGGGTATCCTACGAGCAGTACTTC
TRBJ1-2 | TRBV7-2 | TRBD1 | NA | CASSRTGNANYGYTF | TGTGCCAGCAGTCGGACAGGGAACGCTAACTATGGCTACACCTTC
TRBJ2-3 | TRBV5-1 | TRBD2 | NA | CASRLAGTTDTQYF | TGCGCCAGCAGACTAGCGGGAACCACAGACACGCAGTATTTT
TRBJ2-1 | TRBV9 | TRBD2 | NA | CASSGGGLAGLNEQFF | TGTGCCAGCAGCGGAGGGGGGCTAGCGGGACTCAATGAGCAGTTCTTC
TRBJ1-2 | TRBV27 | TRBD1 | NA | CASSSIRDREYYGYTF | TGTGCCAGCAGTTCCATTCGGGACAGGGAATATTATGGCTACACCTTC
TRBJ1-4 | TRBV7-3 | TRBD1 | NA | CASSSGTGTRGISQLFF | TGTGCCAGCAGCTCCGGGACAGGGACGAGGGGTATCAGCCAACTGTTTTTT
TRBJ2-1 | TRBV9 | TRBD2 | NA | CASSFHSGSSYNEQFF | TGTGCCAGCAGCTTTCACAGCGGGAGCTCCTACAATGAGCAGTTCTTC
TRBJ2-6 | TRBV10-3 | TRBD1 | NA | CAISARAGGFYGANVLTF | TGTGCCATCAGTGCCAGGGCAGGGGGCTTTTATGGGGCCAACGTCCTGACTTTC
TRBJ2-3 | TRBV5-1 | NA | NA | CASSSRLTGFRTSTDTQYF | TGCGCCAGCAGCTCGCGATTAACAGGGTTTCGGACAAGCACAGATACGCAGTATTTT
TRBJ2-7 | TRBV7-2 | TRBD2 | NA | CASSFIIAGALYEQYF | TGTGCCAGCAGCTTCATTATAGCGGGAGCCCTCTACGAGCAGTACTTC
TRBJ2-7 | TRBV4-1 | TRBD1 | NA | CASSQEGDRYYEQYF | TGCGCCAGCAGCCAAGAGGGGGACAGATATTACGAGCAGTACTTC
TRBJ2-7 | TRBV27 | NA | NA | CASSSRVYEQYF | TGTGCCAGCAGTTCACGGGTCTACGAGCAGTACTTC
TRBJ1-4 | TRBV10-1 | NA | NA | CASSEQAGPGEKLFF | TGCGCCAGCAGTGAGCAGGCAGGCCCGGGGGAAAAACTGTTTTTT
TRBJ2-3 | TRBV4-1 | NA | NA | CASSQDRAGFNTDTQYF | TGCGCCAGCAGCCAAGATAGAGCCGGGTTTAACACAGATACGCAGTATTTT
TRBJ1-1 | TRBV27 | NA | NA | CASSFRRGGTEAFF | TGTGCCAGCAGTTTCCGACGAGGGGGCACTGAAGCTTTCTTT
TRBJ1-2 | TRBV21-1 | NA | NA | CASSTVPLRGRGGYTF | TGTGCCAGCAGCACAGTACCCCTCAGGGGGCGCGGGGGCTACACCTTC
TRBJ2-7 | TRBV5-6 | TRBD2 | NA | CASSLGGLAGLSYEQYF | TGTGCCAGCAGCTTAGGGGGGCTAGCGGGACTCTCCTACGAGCAGTACTTC
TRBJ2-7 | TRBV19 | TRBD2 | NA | CASSIQAGGRYEQYF | TGTGCCAGTAGTATCCAGGCGGGAGGAAGGTACGAGCAGTACTTC
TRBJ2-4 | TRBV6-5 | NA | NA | CASSYSESAKNIQYF | TGTGCCAGCAGTTACTCGGAGTCCGCCAAAAACATTCAGTACTTC
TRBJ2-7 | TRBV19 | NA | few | CASSKLAGQGEQYF | TGTGCCAGTAGTAAACTAGCGGGACAGGGCGAGCAGTACTTC
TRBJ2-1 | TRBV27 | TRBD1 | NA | CASIAGGNEQFF | TGTGCCAGCATAGCAGGGGGCAATGAGCAGTTCTTC
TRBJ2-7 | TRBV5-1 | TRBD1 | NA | CASSPEGQVWDEQYF | TGCGCCAGCAGCCCGGAGGGACAGGTTTGGGACGAGCAGTACTTC
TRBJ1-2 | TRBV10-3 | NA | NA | CAISVSGLESYGYTF | TGTGCCATCAGTGTCTCGGGACTCGAATCCTATGGCTACACCTTC
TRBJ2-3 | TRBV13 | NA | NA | CASSPWQGGTDTQYF | TGTGCCAGCAGCCCGTGGCAGGGAGGAACAGATACGCAGTATTTT
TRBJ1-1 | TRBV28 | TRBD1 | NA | CASSLVSLPYRGKNTEAFF | TGTGCCAGCAGTTTAGTATCGCTACCCTACAGGGGAAAGAACACTGAAGCTTTCTTT
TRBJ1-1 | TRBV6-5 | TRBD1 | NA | CASSTDRGPAFF | TGTGCCAGCAGTACCGACAGGGGGCCAGCTTTCTTT
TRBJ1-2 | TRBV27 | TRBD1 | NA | CASSTVRDRGARGYTF | TGTGCCAGCAGCACCGTCCGGGACAGGGGCGCCCGTGGCTACACCTTC
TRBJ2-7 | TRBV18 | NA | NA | CASSPPSQGYEQYF | TGTGCCAGCTCACCACCGTCACAGGGCTACGAGCAGTACTTC
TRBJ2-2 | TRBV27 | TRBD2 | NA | CASSFNGGLAGNTGELFF | TGTGCCAGCAGCTTTAACGGAGGACTAGCGGGAAACACCGGGGAGCTGTTTTTT
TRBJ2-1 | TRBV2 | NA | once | CASSEGQAYNEQFF | TGTGCCAGCAGTGAAGGACAGGCTTACAATGAGCAGTTCTTC
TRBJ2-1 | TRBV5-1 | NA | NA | CASSFEKFRRDSYNEQFF | TGCGCCAGCAGCTTTGAGAAATTTAGGCGGGACTCCTACAATGAGCAGTTCTTC
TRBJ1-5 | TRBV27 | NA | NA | CASSGTLGHQPQHF | TGTGCCAGCAGCGGGACTCTCGGGCATCAGCCCCAGCATTTT